At least ten counts were recorded for the clone carrying this T cell receptor (beta chain). Its antigen is unknown. Construction of TCR beta libraries was performed using quantitative 5'-RACE with molecular barcodes. TCRdb reanalysed the 5' RACE reads using MiXCR and keeps one entry per CDR3 protein. The sample has tens of thousands of distinct CDR3 sequences, around 2.9% seen once. This entry is derived from a study of CD8 T cells in ankylosing spondylitis. Whole-study results and caveats: The study identified a TCR beta motif of eight highly homologous variants that appeared characteristic of ankylosing spondylitis blood.

The CDR3 is made up of 15 amino acids. Trimming took 4 bases from V and 4 from J, leaving 16 bases between them. Germline CDR1 SGDLS, CDR2 YYNGEE. The receptor's source is a male donor with ankylosing spondylitis or in good health (not recorded which). Sequenced: blood, either unsorted or a sorted T cell fraction (not recorded which). This chain links TRBV9 with TRBJ2-3, with D perhaps matching TRBD2 (6 bases). The CDR3 nucleotides are TGTGCCAGCAGCCCCTCCGGGAGTCTGGCAGATACGCAGTATTTT. It is translated as CASSPSGSLADTQYF.